Each of the 9 T cell receptor beta chains below was sequenced from the same sample in a study of CD8+ T cells in alopecia areata. The treatment denotes: oral pan-JAK inhibitor, 5-10 mg twice daily. cDNA serving as the sequencing template came from extracted, reverse transcribed RNA. Here immunoSEQ multiplex PCR was the method, and the copy in TCRdb shows in-frame clones only, minus some. The sample records about 250,000 clones, roughly 60% being singletons. Sequences were derived from CD4+ T cells sorted from blood, sampled around week 54, from a patient treated with tofacitinib. The source is a human donor with alopecia areata.

The chain combines TRBV30 with TRBJ1-1; 11 bases match TRBD1. Unmatched junction bases numbered 4, after V lost 8 bases and J lost 8 bases. The CDR3 spans 11 residues. Germline CDR1 is GTSNPN and CDR2 is SVGIG (reference sequence). The CDR3 here is CAGRDRGEAFF. As DNA, the CDR3 is TGTGCCGGACGGGACAGGGGGGAAGCTTTCTTT. The whole variable domain, remainder taken from reference TRBV30 and TRBJ1-1, is SQTIHQWPATLVQPVGSPLSLECTVEGTSNPNLYWYRQAAGRGLQLLFYSVGIGQISSEVPQNLSASRPQDRQFILSSKKLLLSDSGFYLCAGRDRGEAFFGQGTRLTVV.

The genes are TRBV30 and TRBJ2-3; D possibly uses TRBD1 or TRBD2 (5 bases each). In germline, CDR1 is GTSNPN, CDR2 SVGIG (reference sequence). The CDR3 runs 14 residues. V was cut by 3 bases and J by 2 bases, with 12 bases left in between. The CDR3 protein is CAWRPGTNTDTQYF. The CDR3 DNA reads as TGTGCCTGGAGGCCCGGGACGAACACAGATACGCAGTATTTT.

The table lists this clone with a count of one. This chain joins TRBV10-2 and TRBJ1-2; tentatively, D is TRBD1 (5 bases). The CDR3 extends over 12 amino acids. Germline V gene sequence: CDR1 WSHSY, CDR2 SAAADI. V was clipped by 7 bases and J by 4 bases, with 10 bases between them. CDR3 region: CASKEGTYGYTF. The CDR3 bases are TGCGCCAGCAAGGAAGGGACCTATGGCTACACCTTC.

The CDR3 here is CAWSFRPSGEKLFF. The CDR3 DNA sequence: TGTGCCTGGAGTTTCAGACCGAGTGGTGAAAAACTGTTTTTT. The chain joins TRBV30 to TRBJ1-4; D gene ambiguous. V lost 2 bases, J lost 7 bases, and 14 bases lay in between. Per the germline V gene, CDR1 is GTSNPN and CDR2 is SVGIG (reference sequence). This CDR3 comprises 14 residues.

This sequence joins TRBV29-1 and TRBJ2-7; 10 nucleotides agree with TRBD1. Unmatched junction bases numbered 9, after V lost 1 base and J lost 6 bases. CDR3 length: 15 residues. Germline V lookup: CDR1 SQVTM, CDR2 ANQGSEA. Here the CDR3 reads CSVEGDRGRNGEQYF. The CDR3 region has the DNA TGCAGCGTTGAAGGAGACAGGGGGCGAAATGGCGAGCAGTACTTC.

The rearrangement uses TRBV2 and TRBJ2-3; TRBD2 matches 9 bases. Unmatched junction bases numbered 5, after V lost 0 bases and J lost 4 bases. This CDR3 region has 16 residues. Germline CDR1 and CDR2: SNHLY and FYNNEI. CDR3 nucleotide sequence: TGTGCCAGCAGTGAAGCTGGCGGGGGGGCCGCAGATACGCAGTATTTT. This codes for CASSEAGGGAADTQYF.

This chain uses TRBV5-1 with TRBJ1-1, with a tentative D call TRBD1 (5 bases). CDR1 and CDR2 (germline): SGHRS, YFSETQ. The length of the CDR3 is 13 residues. V was pared by 4 bases and J by 5 bases, with 12 bases between. DNA of the CDR3: TGCGCCAGCAGCCAAGGGACGTCGACTGAAGCTTTCTTT. As protein: CASSQGTSTEAFF.

This clone was seen a handful of times. The chain uses TRBV29-1 and TRBJ2-2; D is undetermined. In germline, CDR1 is SQVTM, CDR2 ANQGSEA. V lost 1 base to trimming and J lost 3 bases, with 6 bases between them. The CDR3 is 13 amino acids. The CDR3 protein is CSVEAGYTGELFF. The CDR3 bases are TGCAGCGTTGAAGCAGGATACACCGGGGAGCTGTTTTTT.

This sequence joins TRBV5-1 and TRBJ2-7; 9 nucleotides match TRBD1. Germline V gene data show CDR1 as SGHRS and CDR2 as YFSETQ. The CDR3 extends over 14 amino acids. V shed 4 bases, J shed 5 bases, and the junction held 7 bases outside the gene matches. The chain's CDR3 is CASSRPGQGDEQYF. The DNA of the CDR3 is TGCGCCAGCAGCAGACCGGGACAGGGCGACGAGCAGTACTTC.